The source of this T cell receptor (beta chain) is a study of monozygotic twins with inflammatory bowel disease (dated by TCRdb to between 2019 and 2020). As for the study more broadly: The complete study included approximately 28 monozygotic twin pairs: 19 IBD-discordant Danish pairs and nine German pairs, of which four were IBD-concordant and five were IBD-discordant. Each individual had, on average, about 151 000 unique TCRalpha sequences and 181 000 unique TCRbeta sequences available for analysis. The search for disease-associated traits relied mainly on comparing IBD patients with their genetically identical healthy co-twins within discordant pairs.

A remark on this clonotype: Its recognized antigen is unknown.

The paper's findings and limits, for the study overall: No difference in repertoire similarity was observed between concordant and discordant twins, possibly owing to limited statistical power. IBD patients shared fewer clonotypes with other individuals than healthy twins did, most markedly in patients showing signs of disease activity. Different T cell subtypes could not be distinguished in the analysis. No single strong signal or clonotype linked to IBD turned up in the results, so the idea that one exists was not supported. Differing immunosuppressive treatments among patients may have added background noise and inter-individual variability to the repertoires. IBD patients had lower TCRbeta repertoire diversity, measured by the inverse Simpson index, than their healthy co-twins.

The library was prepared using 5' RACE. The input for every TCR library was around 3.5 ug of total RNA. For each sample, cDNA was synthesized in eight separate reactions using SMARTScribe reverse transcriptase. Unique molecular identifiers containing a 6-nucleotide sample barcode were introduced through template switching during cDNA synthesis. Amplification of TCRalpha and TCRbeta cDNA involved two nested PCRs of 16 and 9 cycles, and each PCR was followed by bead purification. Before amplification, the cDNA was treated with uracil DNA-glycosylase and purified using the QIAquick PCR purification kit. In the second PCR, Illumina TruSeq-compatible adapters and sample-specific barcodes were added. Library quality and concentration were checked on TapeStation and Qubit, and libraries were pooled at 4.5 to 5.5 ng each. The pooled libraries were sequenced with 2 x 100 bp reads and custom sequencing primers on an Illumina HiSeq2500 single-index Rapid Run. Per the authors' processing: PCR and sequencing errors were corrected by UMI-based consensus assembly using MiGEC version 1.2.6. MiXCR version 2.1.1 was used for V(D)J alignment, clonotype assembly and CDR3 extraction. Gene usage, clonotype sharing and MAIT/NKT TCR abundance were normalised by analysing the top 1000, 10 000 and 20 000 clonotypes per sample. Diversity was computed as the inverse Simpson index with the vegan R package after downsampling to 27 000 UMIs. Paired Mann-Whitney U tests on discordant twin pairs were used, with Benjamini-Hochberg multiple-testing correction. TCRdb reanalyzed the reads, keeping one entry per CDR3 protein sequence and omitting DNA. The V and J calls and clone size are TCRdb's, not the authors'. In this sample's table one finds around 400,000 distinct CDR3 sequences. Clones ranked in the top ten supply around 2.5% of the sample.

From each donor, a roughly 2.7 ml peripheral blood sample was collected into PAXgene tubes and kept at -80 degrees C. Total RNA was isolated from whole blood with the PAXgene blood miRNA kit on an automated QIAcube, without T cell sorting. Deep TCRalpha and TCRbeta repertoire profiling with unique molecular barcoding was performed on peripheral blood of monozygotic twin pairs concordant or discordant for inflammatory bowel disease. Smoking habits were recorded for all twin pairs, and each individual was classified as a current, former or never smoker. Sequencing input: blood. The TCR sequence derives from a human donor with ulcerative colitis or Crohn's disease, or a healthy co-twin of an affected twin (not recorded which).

The CDR3 in this case is CASSPKSFWGTDTQYF. The receptor chain draws on TRBV7-2 and TRBJ2-3. Spanning cysteine to phenylalanine, the CDR3 consists of 16 amino acids. No DNA is given. From a lookup of the germline V gene, CDR1 and CDR2 are SGHTA and FQGNSA.